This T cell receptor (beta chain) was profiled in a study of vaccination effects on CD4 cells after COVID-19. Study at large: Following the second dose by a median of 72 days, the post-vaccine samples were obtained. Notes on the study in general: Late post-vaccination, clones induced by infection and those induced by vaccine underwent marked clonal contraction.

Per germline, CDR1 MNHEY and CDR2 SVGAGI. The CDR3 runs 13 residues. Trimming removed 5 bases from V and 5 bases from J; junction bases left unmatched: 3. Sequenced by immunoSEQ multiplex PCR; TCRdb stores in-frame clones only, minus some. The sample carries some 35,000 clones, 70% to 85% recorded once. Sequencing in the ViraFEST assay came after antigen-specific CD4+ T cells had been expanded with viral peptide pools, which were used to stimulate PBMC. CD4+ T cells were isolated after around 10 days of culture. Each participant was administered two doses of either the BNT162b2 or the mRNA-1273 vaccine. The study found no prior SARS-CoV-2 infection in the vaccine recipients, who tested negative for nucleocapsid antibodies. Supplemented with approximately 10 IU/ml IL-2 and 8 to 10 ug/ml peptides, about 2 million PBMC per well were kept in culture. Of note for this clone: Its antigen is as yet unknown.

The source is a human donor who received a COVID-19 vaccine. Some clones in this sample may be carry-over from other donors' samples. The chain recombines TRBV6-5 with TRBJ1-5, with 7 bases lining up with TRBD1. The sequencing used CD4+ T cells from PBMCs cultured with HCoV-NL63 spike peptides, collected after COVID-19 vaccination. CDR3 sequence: CASSRDSHQPQHF. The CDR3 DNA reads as TGTGCCAGCAGTCGGGACAGCCATCAGCCCCAGCATTTT.